The 23 T cell receptor beta chains given below trace back to one sample, sequenced in a study of shared clonotypes between healthy human individuals. Profiling relied on immunoSEQ multiplex PCR, and the TCRdb table lists in-frame clones only, not all of them. Altogether 550,000 to 700,000 clones are present, less than 80% being singletons, with the ten largest covering under 2%. Input material: memory CD4+ T cells sorted from blood. Subset: CD45RA-negative fraction. The origin of the receptors is a woman under 40 in good health.

This clone has a handful of counts. The chain joins TRBV7-9 to TRBJ1-2; D perhaps matches TRBD1 (6 bases). The CDR3 is 13 residues long. V was cut by 8 bases and J by 0 bases, with 10 bases left in between. The V gene's germline CDR1 is SEHNR and CDR2 FQNEAQ (reference sequence). The CDR3 region is CASGTRTNYGYTF. Written as DNA, the CDR3 is TGTGCCAGCGGGACAAGAACTAACTATGGCTACACCTTC.

This clone was recorded a few times. This chain links TRBV29-1 with TRBJ2-7, with TRBD2 as a possible D gene (5 bases). The V gene lost 8 bases and the J gene lost 3 bases, with 11 bases spanning the gap. The CDR3 covers 11 residues. The germline gives CDR1 SQVTM, CDR2 ANQGSEA. The CDR3 region has the DNA TGCAGCATCCGAGGAGGCTACGAGCAGTACTTC. The encoded protein is CSIRGGYEQYF.

Only a few counts were recorded for this clone. The identical CDR3 is also encoded by other nucleotide sequences in the sample. The chain's CDR3 is CASSPGTSGVEQYF. For the CDR3, the DNA is TGCGCCAGCAGCCCGGGGACTAGCGGCGTGGAGCAGTACTTC. The chain has TRBV5-1 and TRBJ2-7; TRBD2 matches 11 bases. This CDR3 spans 14 amino acids. After removal of 4 bases from V and 7 bases from J, the junction contained 7 bases not matched to a gene. Per germline, CDR1 SGHRS and CDR2 YFSETQ.

The chain carries TRBV30 and TRBJ2-1; unclear D gene. The ends were cut back, 4 bases at V and 6 bases at J, with 13 bases in the middle. Germline loops: CDR1 GTSNPN, CDR2 SVGIG (reference sequence). This CDR3 contains 13 residues. CDR3 sequence reads: CAWTSGALNEQFF. CDR3 coding DNA: TGTGCCTGGACATCCGGCGCACTCAATGAGCAGTTCTTC.

The genes are TRBV5-1 and TRBJ1-1; D uncertain. The V and J ends lost 0 bases and 3 bases respectively, with 9 bases between them. The CDR3 consists of 14 residues. Germline values: CDR1 SGHRS, CDR2 YFSETQ. Here the CDR3 reads CASSLVAGDTEAFF. CDR3 bases: TGCGCCAGCAGCTTGGTAGCAGGCGACACTGAAGCTTTCTTT. Looking up the rest from reference TRBV5-1 and TRBJ1-1 gives the full variable domain: KAGVTQTPRYLIKTRGQQVTLSCSPISGHRSVSWYQQTPGQGLQFLFEYFSETQRNKGNFPGRFSGRQFSNSRSEMNVSTLELGDSALYLCASSLVAGDTEAFFGQGTRLTVV.

V usage is TRBV19 and J usage is TRBJ2-3, with 12 bases lining up with TRBD1. The length of the CDR3 is 17 residues. The trim removed 4 bases at V and 4 bases at J, leaving 9 bases unmatched. The germline V gene has CDR1 LNHDA and CDR2 SQIVND (reference sequence). CDR3 protein: CASSTPIGTGGSDTQYF. CDR3 bases: TGTGCCAGTAGTACCCCCATAGGGACAGGGGGCTCAGATACGCAGTATTTT.

V usage is TRBV9 and J usage is TRBJ1-5; D unclear. This CDR3 has 15 residues. Looked up from germline, CDR1 is SGDLS and CDR2 is YYNGEE. V gave up 0 bases and J gave up 4 bases, with 11 bases separating them. The CDR3 reads CASSVGEEHNQPQHF. The CDR3 DNA is TGTGCCAGCAGCGTAGGTGAGGAGCATAATCAGCCCCAGCATTTT.

A remark on this clone: Other DNA sequences in this specimen translate into the identical CDR3. The rearrangement joins TRBV7-2 to TRBJ2-7, with TRBD1 matching over 9 bases. After removal of 5 bases from V and 7 bases from J, the junction contained 6 bases not matched to a gene. From germline, CDR1 is SGHTA and CDR2 FQGNSA. The CDR3 extends over 13 amino acids. The chain's CDR3 is CASSRDRVNEQYF. The CDR3 bases are TGTGCCAGCAGCCGGGACAGGGTTAATGAGCAGTACTTC. The full variable domain, rest sourced from reference TRBV7-2 and TRBJ2-7, is GAGVSQSPSNKVTEKGKDVELRCDPISGHTALYWYRQSLGQGLEFLIYFQGNSAPDKSGLPSDRFSAERTGGSVSTLTIQRTQQEDSAVYLCASSRDRVNEQYFGPGTRLTVT.

The rearrangement joins TRBV2 to TRBJ2-4; D unclear. The CDR3 loop spans 17 amino acids. V lost 2 bases to trimming and J lost 11 bases, with 25 bases between them. Germline loops: CDR1 SNHLY, CDR2 FYNNEI. The CDR3 region has the DNA TGTGCCAGCAGTGAATCGGGTGGTAGCCCGGCCCCTGCACTTCAGTACTTC. Protein sequence: CASSESGGSPAPALQYF.

The chain couples TRBV4-1 to TRBJ2-3; TRBD2 aligns across 7 bases. The CDR3 covers 17 residues. Germline CDR1 and CDR2: MGHRA and YSYEKL. The junction had 14 bases not matched to a gene; V was cut back by 2 bases and J by 6 bases. The CDR3 reads CASSQRSLAPGGDTQYF. Here the CDR3 DNA reads TGCGCCAGCAGCCAAAGATCACTAGCCCCCGGGGGGGATACGCAGTATTTT.

The chain is built from TRBV7-9 and TRBJ2-4; TRBD1 agrees at 7 bases. The germline gives CDR1 SEHNR, CDR2 FQNEAQ (reference sequence). V was pared by 4 bases and J by 3 bases, with 3 bases of the junction left unmatched. The CDR3 has 14 residues. The CDR3 DNA reads TGTGCCAGCAGCTCGACAGGGATCAAAAACATTCAGTACTTC. Its translation is CASSSTGIKNIQYF.

The V call is TRBV30, the J call TRBJ1-5; 7 bases are a match to TRBD1. The CDR3 has 13 amino acids. Germline V CDR1 and CDR2: GTSNPN, SVGIG (reference sequence). Trimming at V came to 1 base and at J to 4 bases, leaving 1 base not matched to a gene. The chain's CDR3 is CAWSAGQNQPQHF. CDR3 DNA sequence: TGTGCCTGGAGTGCGGGACAGAATCAGCCCCAGCATTTT.

The chain joins TRBV5-1 to TRBJ2-2, with D tentatively TRBD1 or TRBD2 (6 bases each). The length of the CDR3 is 15 residues. CDR1 is SGHRS, CDR2 YFSETQ, per germline. Trimming pared 4 bases from V and 6 bases from J, leaving 16 bases between. The chain's CDR3 is CASSRGDRDSGELFF. DNA for the CDR3: TGCGCCAGCAGCAGGGGGGATAGAGATTCCGGGGAGCTGTTTTTT. The full variable domain, completed using reference TRBV5-1 and TRBJ2-2, is KAGVTQTPRYLIKTRGQQVTLSCSPISGHRSVSWYQQTPGQGLQFLFEYFSETQRNKGNFPGRFSGRQFSNSRSEMNVSTLELGDSALYLCASSRGDRDSGELFFGEGSRLTVL.

This chain connects TRBV7-8 to TRBJ2-1; 8 positions agree with TRBD1. J was trimmed by 0 bases and V by 6 bases; bases with no gene match: 4. CDR3 size: 15 residues. Germline assignment: CDR1 SGHVS and CDR2 FQNEAQ. The CDR3 here is CASSSDRGSYNEQFF. Written as DNA, the CDR3 is TGTGCCAGCAGTTCCGACAGGGGCTCCTACAATGAGCAGTTCTTC.

This rearrangement joins TRBV2 to TRBJ2-7, with TRBD1 matching 8 bases. The CDR3 has 15 residues. Looked up from germline, CDR1 is SNHLY and CDR2 is FYNNEI. Trimming removed 6 bases from V and 2 bases from J; junction bases left unmatched: 9. This CDR3 is CASRTDRGLPYEQYF. CDR3 DNA: TGTGCCAGCAGGACTGACAGGGGCCTCCCCTACGAGCAGTACTTC. The complete variable domain, with remaining parts taken from reference TRBV2 and TRBJ2-7, reads EPEVTQTPSHQVTQMGQEVILRCVPISNHLYFYWYRQILGQKVEFLVSFYNNEISEKSEIFDDQFSVERPDGSNFTLKIRSTKLEDSAMYFCASRTDRGLPYEQYFGPGTRLTVT.

The CDR3 is CASSATLEKQYF. The CDR3 DNA reads TGCGCCAGCAGCGCGACCTTGGAGAAGCAGTACTTC. This chain joins TRBV5-1 and TRBJ2-7; D ambiguous. V gave up 4 bases and J gave up 8 bases, with 13 bases separating them. Germline V gene lookup returns CDR1 SGHRS and CDR2 YFSETQ. CDR3 length: 12 residues. Drawing the rest from reference TRBV5-1 and TRBJ2-7, the complete variable domain is KAGVTQTPRYLIKTRGQQVTLSCSPISGHRSVSWYQQTPGQGLQFLFEYFSETQRNKGNFPGRFSGRQFSNSRSEMNVSTLELGDSALYLCASSATLEKQYFGPGTRLTVT.

The chain is built from TRBV5-8 and TRBJ2-2; D gene ambiguous. Germline V gene lookup returns CDR1 SGHTS and CDR2 YDEGEE. Trimming pared 4 bases from V and 2 bases from J, leaving 9 bases between. The CDR3 runs 14 residues. The CDR3: CASSPLGNTGELFF. In DNA, the CDR3 is TGTGCCAGCAGCCCACTTGGCAACACCGGGGAGCTGTTTTTT.

The chain recombines TRBV5-8 with TRBJ2-7; tentatively, D is TRBD1 (6 bases). CDR3 size: 17 residues. Trimming shortened V by 3 bases and J by 1 base, and 20 bases separated the two germline ends. Germline CDR1 is SGHTS and CDR2 is YDEGEE. The CDR3 spells CASSSVLGAEPSYEQYF. DNA for the CDR3: TGTGCCAGCAGCTCTGTTTTGGGGGCTGAGCCTTCCTACGAGCAGTACTTC.

The chain uses TRBV5-1 and TRBJ2-7; possibly TRBD2 for D (5 bases). Trimming left V 0 bases short and J 3 bases short, with 13 bases between. Germline loops: CDR1 SGHRS, CDR2 YFSETQ. This CDR3 comprises 15 residues. The CDR3 spells CASSLGPAGNYEQYF. The CDR3 bases are TGCGCCAGCAGCTTGGGTCCCGCGGGCAACTACGAGCAGTACTTC.

This chain connects TRBV11-2 to TRBJ2-5, with D maybe TRBD1 (7 bases). Germline values: CDR1 SGHAT, CDR2 FQNNGV. The CDR3 covers 14 residues. The germline V and J ends were trimmed by 6 bases and 4 bases, with 15 bases remaining between them. CDR3 sequence: CASRRGTVRETQYF. The CDR3 DNA follows: TGTGCCAGCAGGCGCGGGACAGTGCGAGAGACCCAGTACTTC.

V and J are TRBV7-9 and TRBJ1-1, with TRBD1 matching over 7 bases. CDR3 length: 15 amino acids. Germline CDR1 is SEHNR and CDR2 is FQNEAQ (reference sequence). The J segment lost 3 bases and the V segment lost 2 bases, leaving 6 bases of the junction unmatched. The CDR3 coding sequence is TGTGCCAGCAGCTTAAGATCGGGACAGCACACTGAAGCTTTCTTT. It encodes CASSLRSGQHTEAFF.

This clone has only one observation. The chain links TRBV7-2 to TRBJ2-7; 7 bases match TRBD2. CDR3 length: 16 amino acids. The germline CDR1 and CDR2 sequences are SGHTA and FQGNSA. Unmatched junction bases numbered 17, after V lost 6 bases and J lost 6 bases. The CDR3 DNA follows: TGTGCCAGCAGACGAACGGTCCTAGCGGACCTAGGCGAGCAGTACTTC. Protein product: CASRRTVLADLGEQYF.

The chain combines TRBV2 with TRBJ2-7; D unclear. Germline lookup yields CDR1 SNHLY and CDR2 FYNNEI. V lost 7 bases to trimming and J lost 8 bases, with 15 bases between them. CDR3 length: 12 amino acids. CDR3 nucleotides: TGTGCCAGCACTACGCCGCGGTACAAGCAGTACTTC. It encodes CASTTPRYKQYF.